This T cell receptor (beta chain) was sequenced for a study of sequential checkpoint blockade in melanoma. Study-wide background: Patients were randomized 1:1 to nivolumab-then-ipilimumab or ipilimumab-then-nivolumab first-line. After both sequences, patients received maintenance nivolumab.

Here immunoSEQ multiplex PCR was the method, and the copy in TCRdb shows in-frame clones only, minus some. Counted here are about 37,000 clones, approximately 84% occurring once; the ten biggest clones make up 5.5% to 7%. Treatment described: randomized to nivolumab then ipilimumab (arm A) or the reverse (arm B). No patient had prior DNA-damaging chemotherapy. From thawed PBMCs, live CD3+CD8+ cells negative for CD19 and CD56 were sorted. V lost 3 bases and J lost 4; bases outside the gene matches: 9. The CDR3 has 15 amino acids. From germline, CDR1 is MDHEN and CDR2 SYDVKM. The source material was CD8+ T cells sorted from blood (inferred from file names), sampled from a patient given nivolumab and ipilimumab in sequence. This rearrangement joins TRBV28 to TRBJ2-7; TRBD2 agrees at 7 bases. This TCR was sampled from a human donor with melanoma. This chain's CDR3 is CASSFRGSSFYEQYF. For the CDR3, the DNA is TGTGCCAGCAGTTTTCGCGGGAGCAGTTTTTACGAGCAGTACTTC. Looking up the rest from reference TRBV28 and TRBJ2-7 gives the full variable domain: DVKVTQSSRYLVKRTGEKVFLECVQDMDHENMFWYRQDPGLGLRLIYFSYDVKMKEKGDIPEGYSVSREKKERFSLILESASTNQTSMYLCASSFRGSSFYEQYFGPGTRLTVT.